The T cell receptor (beta chain) described here comes from a study of PD-1 blockade in classical Hodgkin lymphoma. Study-level results: Prior to therapy, complete responders displayed diversity much like that of newly diagnosed patients.

Generated by immunoSEQ multiplex PCR, the TCRdb table keeps only in-frame clones and is missing some. This sample has about 45,000 clones, with around 76% found just once. V was cut by 3 bases and J by 14 bases, with 17 bases left in between. The germline V gene encodes CDR1 MDHEN and CDR2 SYDVKM. This CDR3 is built from 13 residues. Every patient experienced relapse after autologous stem cell transplantation, and brentuximab vedotin exposure varied. Of note for this clone: No antigen is known for it.

The starting material was peripheral blood mononuclear cells (PBMCs), obtained before the second cycle of nivolumab. This sequence joins TRBV28 and TRBJ2-1; possibly TRBD1 for D (6 bases). The TCR originated in a human donor with classical Hodgkin lymphoma. CDR3 loop: CASSFVVEAGEFF. The CDR3 bases are TGTGCCAGCAGTTTCGTGGTCGAGGCAGGGGAGTTCTTC.